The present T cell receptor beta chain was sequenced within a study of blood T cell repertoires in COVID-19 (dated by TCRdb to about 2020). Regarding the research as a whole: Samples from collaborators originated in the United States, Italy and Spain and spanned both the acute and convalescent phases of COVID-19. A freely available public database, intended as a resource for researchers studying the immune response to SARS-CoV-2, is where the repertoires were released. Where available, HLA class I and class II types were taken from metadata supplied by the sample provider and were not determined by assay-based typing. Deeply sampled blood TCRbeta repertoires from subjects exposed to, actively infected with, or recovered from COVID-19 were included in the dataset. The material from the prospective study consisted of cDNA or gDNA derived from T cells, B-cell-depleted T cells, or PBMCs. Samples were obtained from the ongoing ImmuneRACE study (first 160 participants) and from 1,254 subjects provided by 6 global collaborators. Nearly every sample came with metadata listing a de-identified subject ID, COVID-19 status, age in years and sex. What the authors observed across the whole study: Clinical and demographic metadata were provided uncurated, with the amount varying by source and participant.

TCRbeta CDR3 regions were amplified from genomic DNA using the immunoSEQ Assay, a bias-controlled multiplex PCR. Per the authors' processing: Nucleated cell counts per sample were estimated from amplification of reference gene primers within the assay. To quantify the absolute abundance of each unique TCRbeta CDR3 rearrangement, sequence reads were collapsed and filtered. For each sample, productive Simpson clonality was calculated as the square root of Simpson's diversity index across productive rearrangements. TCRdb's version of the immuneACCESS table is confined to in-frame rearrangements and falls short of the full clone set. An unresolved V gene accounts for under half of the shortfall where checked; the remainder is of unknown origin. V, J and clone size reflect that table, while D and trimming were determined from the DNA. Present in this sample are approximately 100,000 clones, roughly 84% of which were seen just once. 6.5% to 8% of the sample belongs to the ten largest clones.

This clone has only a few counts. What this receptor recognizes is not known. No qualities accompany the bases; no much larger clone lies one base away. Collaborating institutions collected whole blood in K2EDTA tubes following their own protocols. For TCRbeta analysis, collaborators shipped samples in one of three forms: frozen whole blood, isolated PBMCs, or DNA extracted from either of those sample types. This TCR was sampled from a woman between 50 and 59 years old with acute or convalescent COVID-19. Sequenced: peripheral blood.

The CDR3 reads CASSYSGEDQPQHF. The sequenced DNA is TGTGCCAGCAGTTACTCAGGGGAGGATCAGCCCCAGCATTTT. The chain is encoded by TRBV6-5 joined to TRBJ1-5; the D region possibly corresponds to TRBD1 (5 bases align). Deletion took 0 bases off V and 5 bases off J, with a span of 8 bases between the germline ends. CDR1 and CDR2 are drawn from the germline V gene: MNHEY, SVGAGI. From the cysteine through the phenylalanine, the CDR3 covers 14 amino acids. CDR3 DNA is the only sequence kept; it has 42 bases, read in frame from the first base.